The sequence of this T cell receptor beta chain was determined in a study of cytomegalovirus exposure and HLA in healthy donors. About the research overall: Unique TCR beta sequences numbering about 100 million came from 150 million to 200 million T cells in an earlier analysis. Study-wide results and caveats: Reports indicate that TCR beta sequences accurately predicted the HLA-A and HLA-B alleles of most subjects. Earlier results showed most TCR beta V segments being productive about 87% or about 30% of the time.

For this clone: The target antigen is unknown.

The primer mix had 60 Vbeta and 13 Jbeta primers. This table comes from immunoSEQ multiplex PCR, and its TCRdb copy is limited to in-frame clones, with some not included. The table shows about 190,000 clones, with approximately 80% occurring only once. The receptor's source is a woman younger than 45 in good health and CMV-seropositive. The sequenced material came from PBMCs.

CDR3 in DNA: TGTGCCAGTAGTTACAGGGACGCCTACGAGCAGTACTTC. It encodes CASSYRDAYEQYF. The J gene is TRBJ2-7, the V gene TRBV19, with a possible D match to TRBD1 (6 bases). CDR3 size: 13 residues. V lost 5 bases and J 2 bases, leaving 10 bases between the germline ends. Looked up from germline, CDR1 is LNHDA and CDR2 is SQIVND (reference sequence).